The T cell receptor (beta chain) under discussion was sequenced for a study of blood T cell repertoires in COVID-19. CDR3 length equals 14 residues. The ends were cut back, 3 bases at V and 4 bases at J, with 12 bases in the middle. Looked up from germline, CDR1 is MNHEY and CDR2 is SMNVEV (reference sequence). Seattle enrolled patients during active infection and tracked them longitudinally. Data came from immunoSEQ multiplex PCR; TCRdb stores just in-frame clones and leaves some out. In the table there are some 160,000 clones, almost 85% of which are singletons. This chain links TRBV27 with TRBJ1-2; no reliable D call. The origin of this receptor is a woman of 80 years or more with COVID-19, enrolled during active disease. Sequenced input: peripheral blood. The CDR3 here is CASSFNSKLYGYTF. CDR3 DNA: TGTGCCAGCAGTTTTAATTCGAAACTCTATGGCTACACCTTC.